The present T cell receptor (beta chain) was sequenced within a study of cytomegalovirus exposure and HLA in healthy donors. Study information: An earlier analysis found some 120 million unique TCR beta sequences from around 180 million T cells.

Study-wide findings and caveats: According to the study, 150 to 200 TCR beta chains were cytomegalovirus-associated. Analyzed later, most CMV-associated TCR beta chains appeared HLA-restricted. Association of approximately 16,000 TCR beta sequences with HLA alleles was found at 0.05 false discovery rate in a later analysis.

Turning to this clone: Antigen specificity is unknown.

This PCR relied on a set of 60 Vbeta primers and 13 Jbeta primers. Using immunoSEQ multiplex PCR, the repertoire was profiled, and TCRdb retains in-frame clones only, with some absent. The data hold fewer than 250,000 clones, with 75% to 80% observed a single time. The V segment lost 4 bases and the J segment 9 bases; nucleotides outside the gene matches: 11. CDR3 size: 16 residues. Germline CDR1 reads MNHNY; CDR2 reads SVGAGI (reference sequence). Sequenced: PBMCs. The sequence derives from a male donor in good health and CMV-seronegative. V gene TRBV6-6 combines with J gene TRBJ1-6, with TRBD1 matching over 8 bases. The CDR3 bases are TGTGCCAGCAGTTCAGGACAGGGAGCCATAAGTTCACCCCTCCACTTT. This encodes CASSSGQGAISSPLHF.